The clone carrying this TCR beta chain appeared a few times. Healthy Caucasians alone served as donors. The trim removed 5 bases at V and 7 bases at J, leaving 10 bases unmatched. The CDR3 runs to 15 residues. The sample belongs to a study of identical twins. TCRdb processed the 5' RACE reads anew with MiXCR; each CDR3 protein has one entry. Among 640,000 or so distinct CDR3 sequences listed, 5.5% to 6.5% were seen once. This TCR came from a man aged 18 to 30 in good health. The chain links TRBV12-3 or TRBV12-4 to TRBJ1-4, with 7 bases aligning to TRBD1. Sequencing was performed on naive T cells sorted from blood. Here the CDR3 reads CASSDRTGGSEKLFF. The CDR3 nucleotides read TGTGCCAGCAGTGATAGGACAGGTGGTAGTGAAAAACTGTTTTTT.